The source of this TCR beta chain is a study of blood T cell repertoires in COVID-19. Looking at the study overall: The cDNA or gDNA used as material had been derived from T cells, B-cell-depleted T cells, or PBMCs.

Trimming shortened V by 4 bases and J by 3 bases, and 10 bases separated the two germline ends. The V gene's germline CDR1 is SGHRS and CDR2 YFSETQ. The CDR3 is 14 residues long. The method was immunoSEQ multiplex PCR; TCRdb's version includes in-frame clones alone and lacks a portion of them. This table has some 180,000 clones, around 79% appearing once. This receptor was taken from a middle-aged woman with COVID-19, enrolled during active disease. The sequencing input was peripheral blood. The chain recombines TRBV5-1 with TRBJ1-4; D is unclear. This CDR3 reads CASSAGRSNEKLFF. The CDR3 nucleotides read TGCGCCAGCAGCGCGGGGAGGTCTAATGAAAAACTGTTTTTT. The entire variable domain, with the rest obtained from reference TRBV5-1 and TRBJ1-4, is as follows: KAGVTQTPRYLIKTRGQQVTLSCSPISGHRSVSWYQQTPGQGLQFLFEYFSETQRNKGNFPGRFSGRQFSNSRSEMNVSTLELGDSALYLCASSAGRSNEKLFFGSGTQLSVL.